These T cell receptor beta chains were read from a single sample in a study of early stage breast cancer tumors. Profiled with immunoSEQ multiplex PCR; TCRdb holds only in-frame clones, not every one. The sample has about 63,000 clones, over 60% seen once. Source material: blood. The receptors were gathered from a person aged 30 to 39 with breast cancer. Both conserved end residues are part of each CDR3. Expanded clones get a size class; other rows say once, few or many, or leave the size out.

TRBV7-6	TRBJ2-1	.	CASSQPRGGSSYNEQFF
TRBV10-1	TRBJ2-1	.	CASSGIAPSHEQFF
TRBV15	TRBJ2-1	.	CATSRDSGFLSNEQFF
TRBV2	TRBJ1-1	.	CASRGRDRYFEAFF
TRBV5-1	TRBJ2-3	.	CASSSRDRGEPDTQYF
TRBV11-2	TRBJ2-7	.	CASSFGTSGAGDEQYF
TRBV5-1	TRBJ2-3	.	CASSLPSTDTQYF
TRBV30	TRBJ1-3	.	CAWSATASGNTIYF
TRBV5-1	TRBJ2-7	.	CASSLEREQYF
TRBV5-1	TRBJ1-4	.	CASSLGVVGSEKLFF
TRBV7-9	TRBJ2-7	.	CASSFVPYRYEQYF
TRBV4-1	TRBJ1-4	few	CASSHSPGTNEKLFF
TRBV28	TRBJ1-4	.	CASSLPLGGSEKLFF
TRBV4-1	TRBJ2-1	few	CASSSTRRQQFF
TRBV4-2	TRBJ2-4	.	CASSQDLEVQYF
TRBV5-1	TRBJ2-2	.	CASSQQGVNTGELFF
TRBV30	TRBJ1-3	.	CAWSPQTGPGNTIYF
TRBV6-6	TRBJ1-1	.	CASTTRGNTEAFF
TRBV2	TRBJ2-1	.	CASSDGDLTYNEQFF
TRBV29-1	TRBJ1-2	few	CSVGEGTNGYTF
TRBV29-1	TRBJ2-1	.	CSVDSPQRAEQFF
TRBV7-9	TRBJ2-1	.	CASSSPNQNEQFF
TRBV25-1	TRBJ1-4	once	CASRAREKLFF
TRBV19	TRBJ2-3	.	CAIDGRAGTDTQYF
TRBV19	TRBJ1-5	medium-sized	CASSTGLGNQPQHF
TRBV19	TRBJ2-2	.	CASRLAGNTGELFF
TRBV30	TRBJ1-5	few	CAWSIQGNQPQHF
TRBV19	TRBJ1-4	.	CASSIVQDWHSGELFF
TRBV7-2	TRBJ2-7	.	CASSAILAGGRYEQYF
TRBV12-5	TRBJ2-7	.	CASGLYWTSGSYEQYF
TRBV6-5	TRBJ1-1	.	CASSYLAGGTEAFF
TRBV20-1	TRBJ2-3	.	CSASNGDTQYF
TRBV7-9	TRBJ2-1	.	CASSFTSGRHSEQFF
TRBV5-6	TRBJ1-2	.	CASRSTDYGYTF
TRBV11-3	TRBJ2-6	.	CASSLGAGANVLTF
TRBV19	TRBJ2-1	.	CASSRATTPRGEQFF
TRBV7-9	TRBJ2-7	once	CASTRADRAYEQYF
TRBV5-1	TRBJ2-1	once	CASSLGGGSSYNEQFF
TRBV7-3	TRBJ2-7	.	CASSLWDRPYEQYF
TRBV7-9	TRBJ2-5	.	CASSLAGGLKETQYF
TRBV5-4	TRBJ2-7	.	CASRRERPPPEQYF
TRBV30	TRBJ1-1	.	CAWMGGYTEAFF
TRBV7-9	TRBJ1-5	few	CASSYDGNQPQHF
TRBV19	TRBJ1-3	few	CASSGNTIYF
TRBV5-4	TRBJ2-1	few	CASSTGTRNNEQFF
TRBV4-1	TRBJ1-1	.	CASSQESMNTEAFF
TRBV10-2	TRBJ2-1	few	CASSEFGTSRARPEQFF
TRBV4-1	TRBJ2-4	few	CASSQVQGNRIQYF
TRBV30	TRBJ2-7	.	CAWSVAAIRNEQYF
TRBV15	TRBJ2-7	.	CATSRWTGRNEQYF
TRBV19	TRBJ2-7	.	CASSIQDRGWRQYF
TRBV2	TRBJ1-1	.	CASSSQGNTEAFF
TRBV6-5	TRBJ2-3	.	CASSYGLALDTQYF